Each of the 3 T cell receptor beta chains below was sequenced from the same sample in a study of OX40 agonist ivuxolimab in advanced cancers. Sequencing used immunoSEQ multiplex PCR; TCRdb keeps in-frame clones, though not all of them. The sample lists some 80,000 clones, roughly 92% occurring once. The sample here was CD4+ or CD8+ T cells sorted from blood, taken in a trial of the OX40 agonist ivuxolimab. The receptors come from an adult with an advanced solid tumor such as melanoma, head and neck, liver or kidney cancer.

This chain links TRBV27 with TRBJ2-2; maybe TRBD2 (5 bases). V was pared by 7 bases and J by 5 bases, with 17 bases between. The CDR3 runs 15 residues. Germline CDR1 reads MNHEY; CDR2 reads SMNVEV (reference sequence). The CDR3 coding sequence is TGTGCCAGCACCCTTGTGCCAGGCGGGACCGGGGAGCTGTTTTTT. Protein: CASTLVPGGTGELFF.

The chain links TRBV30 to TRBJ1-6; possible D gene TRBD1, 5 bases. CDR3 length equals 14 residues. The V and J ends lost 4 bases and 14 bases respectively, with 21 bases between them. Germline CDR1 and CDR2: GTSNPN and SVGIG (reference sequence). The CDR3 sequence: CAWTGTPGGRTLHF. CDR3 in DNA: TGTGCCTGGACCGGGACGCCCGGTGGGAGGACCCTCCACTTT.

The CDR3 region has the DNA TGCAGCTCTGGGCCGCCGCAGTATTTT. It codes for CSSGPPQYF. V gene TRBV29-1 combines with J gene TRBJ2-3; unclear D gene. With 8 bases removed from V and 10 bases from J, the gap between germline ends came to 10 bases. The CDR3 length is 9 residues. The germline V gene encodes CDR1 SQVTM and CDR2 ANQGSEA.